This T cell receptor (beta chain) was found in a study of chemoradiotherapy in HPV16-positive cancers. Overall study: Candidate HPV-specific clones and shared TCR motifs came from a couple of HPV16-positive patients.

This table comes from immunoSEQ multiplex PCR, and its TCRdb copy is limited to in-frame clones, with some not included. The table includes 8,500 to 9,000 clones, about 71% detected once. Trimming took off 2 bases at V and 1 base at J, with 6 bases between the two ends. CDR3 length equals 12 residues. Looked up from germline, CDR1 is GTSNPN and CDR2 is SVGIG (reference sequence). Findings of the study overall: Non-HPV-specific T cells did not expand in tumors during treatment, whereas candidate HPV-specific clones and E7-related motifs did.

Regarding this clone: Its target is not known.

Collection of the sample occurred from a patient who underwent chemoradiotherapy. The V gene is TRBV30, the J gene TRBJ2-7; D unclear. This clonotype was obtained from a human donor with HPV-associated anogenital cancer. The CDR3 DNA is TGTGCCTGGAGTTCACTATCCTACGAGCAGTACTTC. Protein product: CAWSSLSYEQYF.